This TCR beta chain was observed in a study of CXCR3-negative and CXCR3-positive naive CD8 T cells. Study results and limitations: The study found that naive CXCR3-negative and CXCR3-positive cells shared TRBV-TRBJ usage, while memory cells differed. Comparison of naive cells showed more hydrophobic TRB CDR3s in CXCR3-positive than in CXCR3-negative naive cells.

Triplicate sorts of 300,000 cells per CD8+ subset. The germline gives CDR1 GTSNPN, CDR2 SVGIG (reference sequence). This CDR3 is 12 amino acids long. In the case of this clonotype: Its cognate antigen is unknown.

It was by 5' RACE with UMI labels that the TRB cDNA libraries were prepared. TCRdb reprocessed the 5' RACE reads and keeps a single row for each CDR3 protein, giving no DNA. The listing contains some 140,000 distinct CDR3 sequences. The clonotype comes from a human donor in good health. Some clones in this sample may be carry-over from other donors' samples. The specimen was naive CXCR3+ CD8+ T cells from blood. Subset: CD45RO-CCR7+CD27+CD95- naive CD8+ T cells expressing CXCR3 (TNR3+). The rearrangement joins TRBV30 to TRBJ2-3. CDR3 amino acids: CAWSHLDDTQYF. The variable domain in full, with the rest retrieved from reference TRBV30 and TRBJ2-3, is SQTIHQWPATLVQPVGSPLSLECTVEGTSNPNLYWYRQAAGRGLQLLFYSVGIGQISSEVPQNLSASRPQDRQFILSSKKLLLSDSGFYLCAWSHLDDTQYFGPGTRLTVL.